A selection of T cell receptor beta chains follows, all from one sample in a study of T cell responses to AZD1222 COVID-19 vaccine. Clones were read by immunoSEQ multiplex PCR, and TCRdb kept only the in-frame ones, dropping some. The sample consists of about 120,000 clones, approximately 85% of them appearing once. The starting material was peripheral blood, obtained on day 0 of AZD1222 vaccination. These receptors were taken from an adult in good health. Both conserved end residues are part of each CDR3. The D gene is left open where the match is weak. Clone size appears in some rows only: once, few, many, or a class for an expanded clone.

TGTGCCACCAGTGATTCGGGAATCGACGAGCAGTACTTC CATSDSGIDEQYF 13 . . TRBJ2-7 TRBV24-1
TGTGCCAGCAAACCTGAGCGGGGGGGCTACACAGATACGCAGTATTTT CASKPERGGYTDTQYF 16 . TRBD2 TRBJ2-3 TRBV28
TGTGCCACCAGTGATCCAGGGCGAGACGAGCAGTACTTC CATSDPGRDEQYF 13 once . TRBJ2-7 TRBV24-1
TGTGCCAGCAGTAGCGGGGACTCCTACGAGCAGTACTTC CASSSGDSYEQYF 13 . TRBD2 TRBJ2-7 TRBV27
TGTGCCAGCAGTTATACCCGAGGGGAGATGATAAACATTCAGTACTTC CASSYTRGEMINIQYF 16 . . TRBJ2-4 TRBV11-3
TGTGCCAGTAGTATGGGGCGGTATCAGCCCCAGCATTTT CASSMGRYQPQHF 13 . . TRBJ1-5 TRBV19
TGTGCCAGCAGCCCGACCCCGTGGAGGAACACTGAAGCTTTCTTT CASSPTPWRNTEAFF 15 . . TRBJ1-1 TRBV3-1/TRBV3-2
TGTGCCAGCAGCCAAGATACGGGATGGAATGAAAAACTGTTTTTT CASSQDTGWNEKLFF 15 . . TRBJ1-4 TRBV4-2
TGTGCCAGCAGCGTAGGGACAGGGAGGAACACTGAAGCTTTCTTT CASSVGTGRNTEAFF 15 . TRBD1 TRBJ1-1 TRBV9
TGTGCCAGCAGCCCTCTTACAGCTAGCGGGAGTCGTTACAATGAGCAGTTCTTC CASSPLTASGSRYNEQFF 18 once TRBD2 TRBJ2-1 TRBV3-1/TRBV3-2
TGTGCCAGCAGTTACGGCGGCACCTACAATGAGCAGTTCTTC CASSYGGTYNEQFF 14 . . TRBJ2-1 TRBV6-5
TGTGCCAGCAGTCTATCGAGCTCCTATAATTCACCCCTCCACTTT CASSLSSSYNSPLHF 15 once . TRBJ1-6 TRBV5-4
TGTGCCAGCAGCTCCGGGAAAGCCTCTTACGAGCAGTACTTC CASSSGKASYEQYF 14 few . TRBJ2-7 TRBV7-9
TGTGCCAGCAGCTTATACCCAAGCAATCAGCCCCAGCATTTT CASSLYPSNQPQHF 14 . . TRBJ1-5 TRBV7-2
TGTGCCAGCAGCCGCCAGGAGGACACTGAAGCTTTCTTT CASSRQEDTEAFF 13 . . TRBJ1-1 TRBV11-3
TGTGCCAGTAGTATAACTGGGAGGGAATCGAACTATGGCTACACCTTC CASSITGRESNYGYTF 16 . . TRBJ1-2 TRBV19
TGTGCCAGCAGCCAACAGGGAGGGTATGGCTACACCTTC CASSQQGGYGYTF 13 . . TRBJ1-2 TRBV14
TGTGCCAGCAGCTTTCTGGGACATTTCTCTGGAAACACCATATATTTT CASSFLGHFSGNTIYF 16 . . TRBJ1-3 TRBV7-9
TGTGCCAGCAGCTTAGATCTAGCGGGAGGCGAGCAGTACTTC CASSLDLAGGEQYF 14 . TRBD2 TRBJ2-7 TRBV7-2
TGCGCCAGCAGCCCCTTAAGCGGGGCCAGCTCCTACGAGCAGTACTTC CASSPLSGASSYEQYF 16 . TRBD2 TRBJ2-7 TRBV5-1
TGCGCCAGCAGCCAAGACTCGGGAGGGAACCAAGAGACCCAGTACTTC CASSQDSGGNQETQYF 16 . TRBD2 TRBJ2-5 TRBV4-3
TGTGCCAGCAGTTACTCATACGGACAGGCCCCGTACGAGCAGTACTTC CASSYSYGQAPYEQYF 16 . TRBD1 TRBJ2-7 TRBV6-5
TGTGCCAGCAGCGCACAGGGCGCAGATACGCAGTATTTT CASSAQGADTQYF 13 . . TRBJ2-3 TRBV7-7
TGTGCCAGCAGCCCCGACCCGGGTTCCTATGGCTACACCTTC CASSPDPGSYGYTF 14 . . TRBJ1-2 TRBV3-1/TRBV3-2
TGTGCCAGCAGTTCGGACACCTACCCGAACACTGAAGCTTTCTTT CASSSDTYPNTEAFF 15 once . TRBJ1-1 TRBV6-5
TGTGCCAGCAGCCAAGGGACAGGGGCTAATGAAAAACTGTTTTTT CASSQGTGANEKLFF 15 . TRBD1 TRBJ1-4 TRBV3-1/TRBV3-2
TGCAGTGCTAGAGGTTCCAGGGGAGCTTTCTTT CSARGSRGAFF 11 . . TRBJ1-1 TRBV20-1
TGTGCCAGCGTCCGAGGATGGGGGCAGCCCCAGCATTTT CASVRGWGQPQHF 13 . . TRBJ1-5 TRBV2
TGTGCTAGTGGCCCCGGACAGGGGCAAGAGACCCAGTACTTC CASGPGQGQETQYF 14 . TRBD1 TRBJ2-5 TRBV12-5
TGTGCCAGCAGTTACAGGGAATCCTACGAGCAGTACTTC CASSYRESYEQYF 13 . . TRBJ2-7 TRBV12-3/TRBV12-4
TGCAGTGCTAGTCGGCAAAGCTCCTACGAGCAGTACTTC CSASRQSSYEQYF 13 . . TRBJ2-7 TRBV20-1
TGCGCCAGCAGCTTACGGGGTAACACTGAAGCTTTCTTT CASSLRGNTEAFF 13 . . TRBJ1-1 TRBV5-1
TGTGCCAGCCGAAAGCGGACAGACTACAATCAGCCCCAGCATTTT CASRKRTDYNQPQHF 15 . . TRBJ1-5 TRBV6-5
TGTGCCAGCAGCTTAGATCCGGACAGCTATGGCTACACCTTC CASSLDPDSYGYTF 14 few . TRBJ1-2 TRBV11-2
TGTGCCAGCAGCCGATCAGGGGGGTCAGCCTACGAGCAGTACTTC CASSRSGGSAYEQYF 15 . . TRBJ2-7 TRBV7-9
TGTGCCAGCAGCGTCGGGACGCCCACCTACGAGCAGTACTTC CASSVGTPTYEQYF 14 few . TRBJ2-7 TRBV7-2
TGTGCCACCAGTGATTCAGGGGACGGCTACACCTTC CATSDSGDGYTF 12 . . TRBJ1-2 TRBV24-1
TGTGCCAGCAGCCGGGGGAACACAGATACGCAGTATTTT CASSRGNTDTQYF 13 . . TRBJ2-3 TRBV7-2
TGTGCCTGGAGGACAGAAAGCTCCTATAATTCACCCCTCCACTTT CAWRTESSYNSPLHF 15 . . TRBJ1-6 TRBV30
TGTGCCACGAGGGACAGGGGTATTCAGCCCCAGCATTTT CATRDRGIQPQHF 13 . TRBD1 TRBJ1-5 TRBV19
TGTGCCAGCAACCCGGGACACCGCACAGATACGCAGTATTTT CASNPGHRTDTQYF 14 . . TRBJ2-3 TRBV25-1
TGTGCCAGCAGCCCCCGGACTAGCGAGCACTACGAGCAGTACTTC CASSPRTSEHYEQYF 15 few TRBD2 TRBJ2-7 TRBV7-3
TGTGCCAGCAGTTTATCACAGGGAGGTGATGGCTACACCTTC CASSLSQGGDGYTF 14 . . TRBJ1-2 TRBV28
TGTGCCAGTAGTATCGGACAGGGAATGGAGGTGCAGTATTTT CASSIGQGMEVQYF 14 . TRBD1 TRBJ2-3 TRBV19
TGTGCCTGGTCAGCCGAGGGCAATCAGCCCCAGCATTTT CAWSAEGNQPQHF 13 . . TRBJ1-5 TRBV30
TGTGCAGCAGCCAAGGTTCAGGGAGAAATGAACACTGAAGCTTTCTTT CAAAKVQGEMNTEAFF 16 once . TRBJ1-1 TRBV3-1/TRBV3-2
TGTGCCAGCAGTTCAAGTACCTCCTGGCAGTTCTTC CASSSSTSWQFF 12 . . TRBJ2-1 TRBV28
TGTGCCATCAGCCAGACAGGGGTAGGAAACACCATATATTTT CAISQTGVGNTIYF 14 . TRBD1 TRBJ1-3 TRBV10-3
TGTGCCAGCAGTTACGGGGGGCAACAGCCCCAGCATTTT CASSYGGQQPQHF 13 once . TRBJ1-5 TRBV6-2/TRBV6-3